A single sample is the source of the 6 T cell receptor beta chains below, sequenced in a study of blood T cell repertoires in COVID-19. Method: immunoSEQ multiplex PCR; TCRdb's copy keeps in-frame clones and lacks some. The table shows around 300,000 clones, with roughly 85% occurring only once. The specimen sequenced was peripheral blood. These receptors all stem from a human donor in a cohort sampled during active COVID-19.

This sequence joins TRBV24-1 and TRBJ1-2; 7 bases line up with TRBD1. CDR3 size: 13 residues. The germline V gene encodes CDR1 KGHDR and CDR2 SFDVKD. V lost 6 bases and J lost 6; bases outside the gene matches: 6. The CDR3 bases are TGTGCCACCAGTAAAAACAGGGGCAATGGCTACACCTTC. Protein: CATSKNRGNGYTF.

The chain links TRBV6-5 to TRBJ1-2; a possible D gene is TRBD1 (5 bases). Trimming removed 4 bases from V and 2 bases from J, with 14 bases in between. The CDR3 is 15 amino acids. In germline, CDR1 is MNHEY, CDR2 SVGAGI. The CDR3 coding sequence is TGTGCCAGCAGTTTCGTCACAGGAGCCAACTATGGCTACACCTTC. It codes for CASSFVTGANYGYTF.

V and J are TRBV10-2 and TRBJ2-7, with a weak D call TRBD2 (6 bases). This CDR3 is 14 amino acids long. Germline V CDR1 and CDR2: WSHSY, SAAADI. Deletions cut 3 bases from V and 7 bases from J, with 16 bases between. CDR3 coding DNA: TGCGCCAGCAGTGACGCCCTTGAGGGGAGGGAGCAGTACTTC. Its protein is CASSDALEGREQYF.

The V and J genes are TRBV5-4 and TRBJ2-1, with TRBD2 matching over 12 bases. CDR1 SGHNT and CDR2 YYREEE come from the germline V gene (reference sequence). J gave up 15 bases and V 0 bases, and 4 bases lay outside the gene matches. This CDR3 has 13 residues. Here the CDR3 reads CASSLASGGEGFF. The CDR3 bases are TGTGCCAGCAGCTTGGCTAGCGGGGGGGAGGGGTTCTTC.

This chain joins TRBV15 and TRBJ1-4; TRBD1 might be the D (5 bases). Germline CDR1 and CDR2: LNHNV and YYDKDF (reference sequence). This CDR3 contains 15 residues. The V gene lost 5 bases and the J gene lost 7 bases, with 17 bases spanning the gap. The CDR3 region is CATSGRGREFEKLFF. CDR3 coding DNA: TGTGCCACCAGCGGGCGGGGCAGGGAATTTGAAAAACTGTTTTTT.

This clone was seen once. The DNA for the CDR3 is TGTGCCAGCAGCTCGCCAGCGAAATCGACAGGGGCTAAACCAAACACCGGGGAGCTGTTTTTT. It codes for CASSSPAKSTGAKPNTGELFF. The rearrangement uses TRBV13 and TRBJ2-2; 8 bases agree with TRBD1. The trim removed 4 bases at V and 2 bases at J, leaving 21 bases unmatched. Germline-derived CDR1 and CDR2 are PRHDT and FYEKMQ (reference sequence). CDR3 size: 21 residues.